The rows below give T cell receptor beta chains drawn from one sample of a study of human T cells and chemical hapten exposure. MiXCR was run by TCRdb on the RACE reads, yielding one entry per CDR3 protein. The data contain approximately 350,000 distinct CDR3 sequences, 6% to 7% of them singletons. The input for sequencing was whole blood, taken in connection with sensitization to the hapten diphenylcyclopropenone (DPC). The receptors were gathered from a woman under 30 with alopecia areata. Some clones in this sample may be carry-over from other donors' samples. The CDR3 runs from the conserved cysteine through the conserved F or W. Each record gives: clone size, J gene, V gene, D gene, CDR3 protein, CDR3 DNA. A D gene is named only where the DNA matches it firmly. Clone size is given for some rows only: seen once, a few or many times, or a class if the clone is expanded.

clone size: -; J gene: TRBJ2-7; V gene: TRBV27; D gene: TRBD1; CDR3 protein: CASSVRDRSYEQYF; CDR3 DNA: TGTGCCAGCAGTGTCCGGGACAGATCCTACGAGCAGTACTTC
clone size: -; J gene: TRBJ2-7; V gene: TRBV6-2/TRBV6-3; D gene: -; CDR3 protein: CASRQPPGPEQYF; CDR3 DNA: TGTGCCAGCAGACAACCTCCAGGGCCCGAGCAGTACTTC
clone size: few; J gene: TRBJ1-3; V gene: TRBV20-1; D gene: -; CDR3 protein: CSARRDSGTRGGNTIYF; CDR3 DNA: TGCAGTGCGAGAAGGGATTCTGGGACACGAGGAGGAAACACCATATATTTT
clone size: few; J gene: TRBJ1-1; V gene: TRBV6-5; D gene: -; CDR3 protein: CASSYDWGDTEAFF; CDR3 DNA: TGTGCCAGCAGTTACGATTGGGGGGACACTGAAGCTTTCTTT
clone size: -; J gene: TRBJ2-1; V gene: TRBV7-3; D gene: TRBD1; CDR3 protein: CASSFTGGDEQFF; CDR3 DNA: TGTGCCAGCAGCTTTACAGGGGGAGATGAGCAGTTCTTC
clone size: few; J gene: TRBJ2-5; V gene: TRBV3-1; D gene: -; CDR3 protein: CASSIRGGEETQYF; CDR3 DNA: TGTGCCAGCAGTATAAGAGGGGGAGAAGAGACCCAGTACTTC
clone size: -; J gene: TRBJ1-4; V gene: TRBV6-6; D gene: -; CDR3 protein: CASSYADSATNEKLFF; CDR3 DNA: TGTGCCAGCAGTTACGCCGACAGTGCAACTAATGAAAAACTGTTTTTT
clone size: few; J gene: TRBJ2-5; V gene: TRBV4-3; D gene: TRBD2; CDR3 protein: CASSQDTLAGGRQETQYF; CDR3 DNA: TGCGCCAGCAGCCAAGATACGCTAGCGGGGGGAAGACAAGAGACCCAGTACTTC
clone size: many; J gene: TRBJ2-7; V gene: TRBV6-6; D gene: TRBD1; CDR3 protein: CASSRTGVSSYEQYF; CDR3 DNA: TGTGCCAGCAGCAGGACAGGGGTGAGCTCCTACGAGCAGTACTTC
clone size: few; J gene: TRBJ1-2; V gene: TRBV2; D gene: -; CDR3 protein: CASSVLRTDPQGYTF; CDR3 DNA: TGTGCCAGCAGTGTCCTTCGGACAGACCCCCAGGGCTACACCTTC
clone size: few; J gene: TRBJ2-5; V gene: TRBV7-2; D gene: -; CDR3 protein: CASSPGRYQETQYF; CDR3 DNA: TGTGCCAGCAGCCCTGGGCGGTACCAAGAGACCCAGTACTTC
clone size: few; J gene: TRBJ1-5; V gene: TRBV9; D gene: TRBD1; CDR3 protein: CASSELDRGPRAGQPQHF; CDR3 DNA: TGTGCCAGCAGCGAACTGGACAGGGGGCCTAGGGCGGGTCAGCCCCAGCATTTT
clone size: many; J gene: TRBJ1-1; V gene: TRBV18; D gene: -; CDR3 protein: CASSPPSGNTEAFF; CDR3 DNA: TGTGCCAGCTCACCACCGTCAGGGAACACTGAAGCTTTCTTT
clone size: few; J gene: TRBJ2-3; V gene: TRBV29-1; D gene: -; CDR3 protein: CSVEDSISTPTDTQYF; CDR3 DNA: TGCAGCGTTGAAGATAGTATAAGCACACCCACAGATACGCAGTATTTT
clone size: few; J gene: TRBJ1-1; V gene: TRBV5-5; D gene: -; CDR3 protein: CASSFPLQGRAFF; CDR3 DNA: TGTGCCAGCAGCTTCCCCCTGCAGGGAAGAGCTTTCTTT
clone size: few; J gene: TRBJ2-2; V gene: TRBV4-1; D gene: -; CDR3 protein: CASSQEMAGRETGELFF; CDR3 DNA: TGCGCCAGCAGCCAAGAAATGGCAGGGCGCGAAACCGGGGAGCTGTTTTTT
clone size: many; J gene: TRBJ2-3; V gene: TRBV6-5; D gene: TRBD2; CDR3 protein: CASSYAFGVAGGYTQYF; CDR3 DNA: TGTGCCAGCAGTTACGCCTTCGGGGTAGCGGGGGGGTATACGCAGTATTTT
clone size: many; J gene: TRBJ1-1; V gene: TRBV12-3/TRBV12-4; D gene: -; CDR3 protein: CASSLVGLNTEAFF; CDR3 DNA: TGTGCCAGCAGTTTGGTGGGGCTGAACACTGAAGCTTTCTTT
clone size: few; J gene: TRBJ1-1; V gene: TRBV3-1; D gene: -; CDR3 protein: CASSRQGIEAFF; CDR3 DNA: TGTGCCAGCAGCCGGCAGGGTATTGAAGCTTTCTTT
clone size: many; J gene: TRBJ1-5; V gene: TRBV7-9; D gene: -; CDR3 protein: CASSPGQSNEGPQHF; CDR3 DNA: TGTGCCAGCAGCCCAGGACAGTCGAACGAGGGGCCCCAGCATTTT
clone size: few; J gene: TRBJ2-1; V gene: TRBV2; D gene: -; CDR3 protein: CAGRRGLEDEQFF; CDR3 DNA: TGTGCCGGACGCCGGGGCCTGGAAGATGAGCAGTTCTTC
clone size: few; J gene: TRBJ1-5; V gene: TRBV18; D gene: TRBD1; CDR3 protein: CASSPPGQGGSNQPQHF; CDR3 DNA: TGTGCCAGCTCACCTCCAGGACAGGGTGGGAGCAATCAGCCCCAGCATTTT
clone size: many; J gene: TRBJ2-3; V gene: TRBV4-2; D gene: -; CDR3 protein: CASSQAVSAGRGTDTQYF; CDR3 DNA: TGTGCCAGCAGCCAAGCCGTTAGTGCGGGACGAGGCACAGATACGCAGTATTTT
clone size: many; J gene: TRBJ2-3; V gene: TRBV5-1; D gene: TRBD2; CDR3 protein: CASSLEASGDTDTQYF; CDR3 DNA: TGCGCCAGCAGCTTGGAGGCTAGCGGGGACACAGATACGCAGTATTTT
clone size: many; J gene: TRBJ1-1; V gene: TRBV20-1; D gene: -; CDR3 protein: CSTGPGAAEAFF; CDR3 DNA: TGCAGTACAGGGCCAGGGGCGGCTGAAGCTTTCTTT
clone size: -; J gene: TRBJ2-3; V gene: TRBV10-3; D gene: -; CDR3 protein: CAISDWGATDTQYF; CDR3 DNA: TGTGCCATCAGTGATTGGGGGGCCACAGATACGCAGTATTTT
clone size: few; J gene: TRBJ2-3; V gene: TRBV4-1; D gene: -; CDR3 protein: CASSQVGTGVLDTQYF; CDR3 DNA: TGCGCCAGCAGCCAAGTTGGGACCGGGGTATTGGATACGCAGTATTTT
clone size: -; J gene: TRBJ2-1; V gene: TRBV5-4; D gene: -; CDR3 protein: CASSPGQSSYNEQFF; CDR3 DNA: TGTGCCAGCAGCCCGGGCCAAAGCTCCTACAATGAGCAGTTCTTC
clone size: -; J gene: TRBJ2-3; V gene: TRBV12-3/TRBV12-4; D gene: TRBD2; CDR3 protein: CASSLGGSGDSTDTQYF; CDR3 DNA: TGTGCCAGCAGTTTAGGAGGTAGCGGGGACAGCACAGATACGCAGTATTTT
clone size: few; J gene: TRBJ2-7; V gene: TRBV3-1; D gene: -; CDR3 protein: CASSQRPNEQYF; CDR3 DNA: TGTGCCAGCAGCCAACGGCCCAACGAGCAGTACTTC
clone size: many; J gene: TRBJ2-3; V gene: TRBV7-6; D gene: TRBD1; CDR3 protein: CASSLVGTGTDTQYF; CDR3 DNA: TGTGCCAGCAGCTTAGTGGGGACAGGCACAGATACGCAGTATTTT